What follows are 29 T cell receptor beta chains derived from one specimen sequenced in a study of Tregs in tolerant kidney transplant recipients. The method was immunoSEQ multiplex PCR; TCRdb's version includes in-frame clones alone and lacks a portion of them. The profile shows approximately 260,000 clones, roughly 80% of them singletons. What was sequenced was CD4+ T cells from blood. All receptors derive from a human donor in good health.

The genes are TRBV6-4 and TRBJ1-5; no reliable D call. V dropped 0 bases and J dropped 0 bases, with 12 bases sitting between them. CDR1 and CDR2 (germline): MRHNA, SNTAGT. There are 17 residues in the CDR3. CDR3 sequence: CASSDSRNKASNQPQHF. The CDR3 DNA sequence: TGTGCCAGCAGTGACTCAAGGAACAAGGCTAGCAATCAGCCCCAGCATTTT.

The rearrangement uses TRBV5-4 and TRBJ2-2; D is perhaps TRBD1 (7 bases). V was shortened by 1 base and J by 5 bases, with 15 bases between the two germline ends. The CDR3 has 16 residues. Germline V gives CDR1 SGHNT, CDR2 YYREEE (reference sequence). The CDR3 bases are TGTGCCAGCAGCTTGTACAGGGGAGGTTATACCGGGGAGCTGTTTTTT. Translation: CASSLYRGGYTGELFF.

This clone has just a few counts. The genes are TRBV6-5 and TRBJ1-2; D might be TRBD1 (5 bases). Per germline, CDR1 MNHEY and CDR2 SVGAGI. The CDR3 is made up of 15 amino acids. V gave up 3 bases and J gave up 2 bases, with 13 bases separating them. Here the CDR3 reads CASSYTRGSNYGYTF. CDR3 DNA: TGTGCCAGCAGTTATACTAGGGGAAGCAACTATGGCTACACCTTC.

V and J are TRBV16 and TRBJ2-7, with 10 bases aligning to TRBD2. The CDR3 spans 15 residues. Germline V gene sequence: CDR1 KGHSY, CDR2 FQNENV. The junction had 5 bases not matched to a gene; V was cut back by 3 bases and J by 3 bases. The CDR3 sequence is CASSHLAGESYEQYF. The DNA of the CDR3 is TGTGCCAGCAGCCACCTAGCGGGAGAGAGCTACGAGCAGTACTTC.

The table lists this clone with a few counts. The chain couples TRBV19 to TRBJ2-5, with D possibly being TRBD2 (6 bases). Germline V gives CDR1 LNHDA, CDR2 SQIVND (reference sequence). The CDR3 totals 14 residues. Trimming took 4 bases from V and 1 from J, leaving 10 bases between them. The CDR3 spells CASSSLRGQETQYF. The DNA for the CDR3 is TGTGCCAGTAGTAGTTTGCGGGGCCAAGAGACCCAGTACTTC.

The chain couples TRBV2 to TRBJ1-2, with TRBD1 as a possible D gene (5 bases). The CDR3 totals 16 residues. The V and J ends lost 7 bases and 10 bases respectively, with 28 bases between them. Germline lookup yields CDR1 SNHLY and CDR2 FYNNEI. As DNA, the CDR3 is TGTGCCAGCACCCGAAAGGTGTGGGGCAGGGAGAGTGACTACACCTTC. It specifies CASTRKVWGRESDYTF.

This chain links TRBV28 with TRBJ2-7; D perhaps matches TRBD1 (6 bases). V was cut by 6 bases and J by 6 bases, with 18 bases left in between. The germline V gene encodes CDR1 MDHEN and CDR2 SYDVKM. The CDR3 has 14 residues. CDR3 residues: CASSPGHRLGEQYF. The CDR3 nucleotides are TGTGCCAGCAGCCCGGGACACCGATTGGGCGAGCAGTACTTC.

V usage is TRBV7-6 and J usage is TRBJ2-5, with a possible D match to TRBD1 (5 bases). CDR1 and CDR2 from the germline V gene are SGHVS and FNYEAQ. The V end lost 4 bases, the J end lost 7 bases, and 13 bases lay between the germline ends. The CDR3 covers 13 residues. Written as DNA, the CDR3 is TGTGCCAGCAGCTCAGGGCCCTCGGGGACCCAGTACTTC. Translation: CASSSGPSGTQYF.

Comment on this clone: The same CDR3 also results from other DNA sequences found in this sample. J is TRBJ2-1 and V is TRBV5-6; the D is unclear. This CDR3 has 15 residues. Germline V gene sequence: CDR1 SGHDT, CDR2 YYEEEE. The V and J ends lost 2 bases and 4 bases respectively, with 13 bases between them. CDR3 sequence (DNA): TGTGCCAGCAGCTTCGGACCCGGCAGATACAATGAGCAGTTCTTC. This encodes CASSFGPGRYNEQFF.

This chain uses TRBV7-2 with TRBJ1-6; D not certain. The germline CDR1 and CDR2 sequences are SGHTA and FQGNSA. The CDR3 totals 14 residues. V was pared by 8 bases and J by 4 bases, with 12 bases between. The CDR3 DNA is TGTGCCAGCGTACCGGAGTCGTATAATTCACCCCTCCACTTT. Translating gives CASVPESYNSPLHF.

V usage is TRBV29-1 and J usage is TRBJ2-1, with D hard to call. The V end lost 3 bases, the J end lost 4 bases, and 7 bases lay between the germline ends. The germline V gene has CDR1 SQVTM and CDR2 ANQGSEA. The CDR3 sequence is 12 residues long. For the CDR3, the DNA is TGCAGCGTTGAGGCCGTGTACAATGAGCAGTTCTTC. Translation: CSVEAVYNEQFF.

This chain joins TRBV5-1 and TRBJ1-2; no clear D. Germline CDR1 and CDR2: SGHRS and YFSETQ. The CDR3 is made up of 13 amino acids. Trimming stripped 4 bases from V and 6 bases from J, with 13 bases between. For the CDR3, the DNA is TGCGCCAGCAGCGAAAATACCTGGGATGGCTACACCTTC. Translated, it gives CASSENTWDGYTF. The whole variable domain, remainder taken from reference TRBV5-1 and TRBJ1-2, is KAGVTQTPRYLIKTRGQQVTLSCSPISGHRSVSWYQQTPGQGLQFLFEYFSETQRNKGNFPGRFSGRQFSNSRSEMNVSTLELGDSALYLCASSENTWDGYTFGSGTRLTVV.

The V and J genes are TRBV11-2 and TRBJ1-1; no clear D. Germline V gives CDR1 SGHAT, CDR2 FQNNGV. The CDR3 spans 14 residues. V lost 1 base to trimming and J lost 2 bases, with 8 bases between them. The CDR3 region is CASSLAGSNTEAFF. In DNA, the CDR3 is TGTGCCAGCAGCTTAGCGGGGAGCAACACTGAAGCTTTCTTT.

This clone was found a few times. The chain recombines TRBV6-6 with TRBJ2-7, with D possibly matching TRBD1 (6 bases). The V gene lost 0 bases and the J gene lost 10 bases, with 19 bases spanning the gap. The germline V gene encodes CDR1 MNHNY and CDR2 SVGAGI (reference sequence). The CDR3 sequence is 15 residues long. CDR3 region: CASSYSNMDSAPQYF. For the CDR3, the DNA is TGTGCCAGCAGTTACTCGAATATGGACAGCGCCCCACAGTACTTC.

The chain uses TRBV5-4 and TRBJ2-1, with 9 nucleotides matching TRBD2. The CDR3 has 13 residues. Germline CDR1 and CDR2: SGHNT and YYREEE (reference sequence). V lost 0 bases and J lost 13; bases outside the gene matches: 5. The CDR3 loop reads CASSLDERGVQFF. DNA of the CDR3: TGTGCCAGCAGCTTGGATGAGCGGGGGGTTCAGTTCTTC. The full variable domain, rest sourced from reference TRBV5-4 and TRBJ2-1, is ETGVTQSPTHLIKTRGQQVTLRCSSQSGHNTVSWYQQALGQGPQFIFQYYREEENGRGNFPPRFSGLQFPNYSSELNVNALELDDSALYLCASSLDERGVQFFGPGTRLTVL.

The chain carries TRBV18 and TRBJ1-4; D is possibly TRBD1 (5 bases). Looked up from germline, CDR1 is KGHSH and CDR2 is LQKENI. Deletions cut 0 bases from V and 3 bases from J, with 8 bases between. The CDR3 consists of 15 residues. The CDR3 DNA sequence: TGTGCCAGCTCACCACCGGGACGAGCTAATGAAAAACTGTTTTTT. This gives the protein CASSPPGRANEKLFF. The entire variable domain, with the rest obtained from reference TRBV18 and TRBJ1-4, is as follows: NAGVMQNPRHLVRRRGQEARLRCSPMKGHSHVYWYRQLPEEGLKFMVYLQKENIIDESGMPKERFSAEFPKEGPSILRIQQVVRGDSAAYFCASSPPGRANEKLFFGSGTQLSVL.

V and J are TRBV11-2 and TRBJ1-1, with 12 bases that match TRBD1. Germline CDR1 is SGHAT and CDR2 is FQNNGV. The V gene end was trimmed by 6 bases and the J gene end by 0 bases; junction bases not matched to a gene: 8. The CDR3 sequence is 17 residues long. The CDR3 DNA reads TGTGCCAGCAGTCGGGGACAGGGGGCCCTCATGAACACTGAAGCTTTCTTT. Translated: CASSRGQGALMNTEAFF. The full variable domain, completed using reference TRBV11-2 and TRBJ1-1, is EAGVAQSPRYKIIEKRQSVAFWCNPISGHATLYWYQQILGQGPKLLIQFQNNGVVDDSQLPKDRFSAERLKGVDSTLKIQPAKLEDSAVYLCASSRGQGALMNTEAFFGQGTRLTVV.

This chain links TRBV5-4 with TRBJ2-7; 7 bases fit TRBD1. Germline CDR1 and CDR2: SGHNT and YYREEE (reference sequence). This CDR3 has 15 amino acids. The J segment lost 0 bases and the V segment lost 1 base, leaving 4 bases of the junction unmatched. The CDR3: CASSLRDRVSYEQYF. The CDR3 coding sequence is TGTGCCAGCAGCTTGAGGGACAGAGTCTCCTACGAGCAGTACTTC. Using reference TRBV5-4 and TRBJ2-7 for the parts outside the CDR3, the full variable domain is ETGVTQSPTHLIKTRGQQVTLRCSSQSGHNTVSWYQQALGQGPQFIFQYYREEENGRGNFPPRFSGLQFPNYSSELNVNALELDDSALYLCASSLRDRVSYEQYFGPGTRLTVT.

On this clone itself: The junction departs from the called germline gene at one end, perhaps through a read error. The chain uses TRBV5-1 and TRBJ1-5; tentatively, D is TRBD1 (6 bases). The germline gives CDR1 SGHRS, CDR2 YFSETQ. This CDR3 has 15 residues. The CDR3 loop reads CASSLLPGENQLQHF. The CDR3, as DNA: TGCGCCAGCAGCTTGTTGCCAGGGGAGAATCAGCTCCAGCATTTT.

This clone was seen a single time. The chain carries TRBV18 and TRBJ2-1; perhaps D is TRBD1 or TRBD2 (7 bases each). Germline lookup yields CDR1 KGHSH and CDR2 LQKENI. Trimming shortened V by 5 bases and J by 5 bases, and 13 bases separated the two germline ends. The CDR3 consists of 14 residues. The CDR3 loop reads CASSATGRDNEQFF. CDR3 DNA sequence: TGTGCCAGCTCAGCGACAGGGAGGGACAATGAGCAGTTCTTC.

V usage is TRBV19 and J usage is TRBJ2-3, with a possible D match to TRBD1 (5 bases). Germline lookup yields CDR1 LNHDA and CDR2 SQIVND (reference sequence). V was trimmed by 4 bases and J by 5 bases, leaving 16 bases between them. This CDR3 contains 15 residues. The CDR3 here is CASSRLISRVDTQYF. CDR3 in DNA: TGTGCCAGTAGTAGGCTGATTAGCAGGGTAGATACGCAGTATTTT.

This chain links TRBV30 with TRBJ2-3; possible D gene TRBD1, 6 bases. Germline V gives CDR1 GTSNPN, CDR2 SVGIG (reference sequence). V lost 2 bases, J lost 1 base, and 16 bases lay in between. The CDR3 sequence is 16 residues long. CDR3 DNA sequence: TGTGCCTGGAGTTTACGAACAGGGATCCGCACAGATACGCAGTATTTT. It codes for CAWSLRTGIRTDTQYF. The full variable domain, with the rest looked up from reference TRBV30 and TRBJ2-3, is SQTIHQWPATLVQPVGSPLSLECTVEGTSNPNLYWYRQAAGRGLQLLFYSVGIGQISSEVPQNLSASRPQDRQFILSSKKLLLSDSGFYLCAWSLRTGIRTDTQYFGPGTRLTVL.

The CDR3 DNA reads as TGCGCCAGCAGCCTTGGCTATAGCGGGGGCTCCTACAATGAGCAGTTCTTC. This gives the protein CASSLGYSGGSYNEQFF. The gene calls are TRBV5-1 and TRBJ2-1, with 9 bases identical to TRBD2. CDR3 length: 17 residues. With V trimmed by 4 bases and J by 0 bases, 8 bases remained unmatched. CDR1 and CDR2 from the germline V gene are SGHRS and YFSETQ.

A note on this clone: At one of its ends the junction is not consistent with the germline gene, which may arise from a read error. The identical CDR3 is also encoded by other nucleotide sequences in the sample. The genes are TRBV2 and TRBJ1-6, with a weak D call TRBD1 (5 bases). The CDR3 runs 11 residues. Germline values: CDR1 SNHLY, CDR2 FYNNEI. DNA for the CDR3: TGCGCCAGCTGGGGGGGTTCACCCCTCCACTTT. This codes for CASWGGSPLHF.

The chain carries TRBV5-4 and TRBJ2-6, with TRBD1 matching over 7 bases. This CDR3 is 18 amino acids long. Trimming at V came to 0 bases and at J to 0 bases, leaving 6 bases not matched to a gene. The germline V gene has CDR1 SGHNT and CDR2 YYREEE (reference sequence). The CDR3 here is CASSLVGQAYSGANVLTF. CDR3 DNA sequence: TGTGCCAGCAGCTTGGTCGGACAGGCCTACTCTGGGGCCAACGTCCTGACTTTC.

V is TRBV6-5 and J is TRBJ2-1; tentatively, D is TRBD2 (5 bases). Trimming pared 2 bases from V and 0 bases from J, leaving 11 bases between. This CDR3 spans 16 amino acids. Germline assignment: CDR1 MNHEY and CDR2 SVGAGI. The chain's CDR3 is CASSYGSGSSYNEQFF. In nucleotides, the CDR3 is TGTGCCAGCAGTTACGGTTCGGGGAGCTCCTACAATGAGCAGTTCTTC.

J is TRBJ2-2 and V is TRBV4-1, with 7 bases lining up with TRBD1. J lost 5 bases, V lost 3 bases, and 6 bases had no gene match. The CDR3 spans 15 residues. Germline V lookup: CDR1 MGHRA, CDR2 YSYEKL. CDR3 in DNA: TGCGCCAGCAGCCAGCCGACAGGGAAAACCGGGGAGCTGTTTTTT. This codes for CASSQPTGKTGELFF.

The chain carries TRBV9 and TRBJ1-6, with 7 bases lining up with TRBD1. Losses at the gene ends were 4 bases for V and 0 bases for J; bases not matched to a gene: 7. CDR1 and CDR2 from the germline V gene are SGDLS and YYNGEE. This CDR3 has 17 amino acids. CDR3: CASSPGQQRSYNSPLHF. For the CDR3, the DNA is TGTGCCAGCAGCCCGGGACAGCAACGCTCCTATAATTCACCCCTCCACTTT.

The chain joins TRBV6-1 to TRBJ1-3; 7 nucleotides match TRBD1. Trimming took 0 bases from V and 2 from J; bases not matched to a gene: 7. The CDR3 is made up of 17 amino acids. Germline V CDR1 and CDR2: MNHNS, SASEGT. The CDR3 DNA follows: TGTGCCAGCAGTGAAGCCTATAGTGACAGGGCTGGAAACACCATATATTTT. Its translation is CASSEAYSDRAGNTIYF.